The 2 T cell receptor beta chains listed next were all sequenced from one sample in a study of blood T cell repertoires in COVID-19. Sequencing used immunoSEQ multiplex PCR; TCRdb keeps in-frame clones, though not all of them. The table has some 200,000 clones, under 85% seen once. Sample: peripheral blood. The receptors were sampled from a woman in her thirties or forties with acute or convalescent COVID-19.

The rearrangement uses TRBV21-1 and TRBJ2-1; the table assigns TRBD1, which was not confirmed against the DNA. TRBV21-1 is deemed a pseudogene. The CDR3 length is 15 residues. CDR3 residues: CASSKDRGGYNEQFF. CDR3 nucleotides: TGTGCCAGCAGCAAGGACAGGGGGGGTTACAATGAGCAGTTCTTC.

V is TRBV15 and J is TRBJ1-5; tentatively, D is TRBD1 (6 bases). This CDR3 region has 18 residues. CDR1 and CDR2 from the germline V gene are LNHNV and YYDKDF (reference sequence). Trimming left V 0 bases short and J 0 bases short, with 15 bases between. The CDR3 reads CATSRDRGTGNSNQPQHF. CDR3 nucleotides: TGTGCCACCAGCAGAGATCGAGGTACAGGGAATAGCAATCAGCCCCAGCATTTT.